The rows below give T cell receptor beta chains drawn from one sample of a study of CD8+ T cells in alopecia areata. The protocol was immunoSEQ multiplex PCR, while the TCRdb copy is restricted to in-frame clones and leaves out a portion. The profile shows fewer than 350,000 clones, about 62% of them singletons. Here the sequenced sample was CD4+ T cells sorted from blood, taken at week 24, from a patient treated with tofacitinib. The receptors originated from a human donor with alopecia areata. Each CDR3 is given with its conserved first and last residue. The D gene is left open where the match is weak. Clone size, where shown, is once, few, many, or a class for clones that have expanded.

v_call	d_call	clone_size	j_call	cdr3_aa	cdr3_nt
TRBV29-1	TRBD1	few	TRBJ2-5	CSARRGQGKETQYF	TGCAGCGCCCGAAGGGGACAGGGGAAAGAGACCCAGTACTTC
TRBV7-9	.	.	TRBJ1-1	CASSLRVGNTEAFF	TGTGCCAGCAGCTTAAGGGTGGGGAACACTGAAGCTTTCTTT
TRBV27	.	.	TRBJ1-1	CASIDRNTEAFF	TGTGCCAGCATCGACCGGAACACTGAAGCTTTCTTT
TRBV28	TRBD2	few	TRBJ2-1	CASSPHGTSGYNEQFF	TGTGCCAGCAGCCCTCACGGGACTAGCGGCTACAATGAGCAGTTCTTC
TRBV6-6	.	.	TRBJ1-2	CASSYSIQNNYGYTF	TGTGCCAGCAGTTACTCGATCCAGAATAACTATGGCTACACCTTC
TRBV7-2	TRBD2	.	TRBJ2-5	CASSPSGTKETQYF	TGTGCCAGCAGCCCTTCCGGGACTAAAGAGACCCAGTACTTC
TRBV6-5	.	.	TRBJ1-1	CASSTQLPTYTEAFF	TGTGCCAGCAGTACCCAACTCCCGACCTACACTGAAGCTTTCTTT
TRBV7-9	TRBD1	.	TRBJ2-5	CASRDKPDRERETQYF	TGTGCCAGCAGAGATAAACCGGACAGGGAGAGGGAGACCCAGTACTTC
TRBV1	.	once	TRBJ2-7	CTSSQVRTYEQYF	TGCACCAGCAGCCAAGTGCGGACCTACGAGCAGTACTTC
TRBV7-2	.	.	TRBJ2-7	CASSEMRGGEQYF	TGTGCCAGCAGCGAAATGAGGGGCGGGGAGCAGTACTTC
TRBV30	.	.	TRBJ1-2	CAWIWGRGYGYTF	TGTGCCTGGATATGGGGGAGAGGCTACGGCTACACCTTC
TRBV30	.	.	TRBJ2-7	CAWLQGYEQYF	TGTGCCTGGTTACAGGGTTACGAGCAGTACTTC
TRBV7-9	TRBD1	.	TRBJ2-7	CASSPRDRAISYEQYF	TGTGCCAGCAGCCCAAGGGACAGGGCAATCTCCTACGAGCAGTACTTC
TRBV4-1	.	.	TRBJ1-4	CASSLRLGEKLFF	TGCGCCAGCAGCTTGCGGCTCGGGGAAAAACTGTTTTTT
TRBV4-2	.	.	TRBJ1-2	CASSQEDTDGYGYTF	TGTGCCAGCAGCCAAGAGGACACCGACGGCTATGGCTACACCTTC
TRBV5-6	TRBD1	.	TRBJ1-2	CASSPPQGAYGYTF	TGTGCCAGCAGCCCGCCCCAGGGGGCTTATGGCTACACCTTC
TRBV4-2	.	.	TRBJ2-6	CASSREVAVGALGSGANVLTF	TGTGCCAGCAGCCGAGAAGTAGCCGTTGGAGCCCTTGGGTCTGGGGCCAACGTCCTGACTTTC
TRBV7-2	.	.	TRBJ1-1	CASGTRDTEAFF	TGTGCCAGCGGCACCAGGGACACTGAAGCTTTCTTT
TRBV7-9	.	few	TRBJ2-1	CASSPLTGEQFF	TGTGCCAGCAGCCCACTCACCGGTGAGCAGTTCTTC
TRBV7-9	TRBD1	.	TRBJ2-3	CASSRQGRGTDTQYF	TGTGCCAGCAGCCGACAGGGTAGAGGCACAGATACGCAGTATTTT
TRBV4-3	.	.	TRBJ2-2	CASSQGPVTGELFF	TGCGCCAGCAGCCAAGGCCCAGTCACCGGGGAGCTGTTTTTT
TRBV29-1	.	few	TRBJ1-6	CSVSQANSPLHF	TGCAGCGTGAGTCAGGCGAATTCACCCCTCCACTTT
TRBV5-8	.	.	TRBJ2-6	CAGSTGANVLTF	TGTGCCGGTTCGACTGGGGCCAACGTCCTGACTTTC
TRBV5-1	TRBD1	.	TRBJ1-1	CASSFRDRAEAFF	TGCGCCAGCAGCTTCCGGGACAGGGCTGAAGCTTTCTTT
TRBV20-1	.	few	TRBJ1-2	CSAPGRGYTF	TGCAGTGCCCCCGGCAGGGGCTACACCTTC
TRBV6-5	.	few	TRBJ2-3	CASSYSSWESKDTQYF	TGTGCCAGCAGTTACTCAAGCTGGGAGTCCAAGGATACGCAGTATTTT
TRBV18	TRBD1	.	TRBJ1-2	CASSPDAGGSRGYTF	TGTGCCAGCTCACCAGATGCAGGGGGCAGTCGAGGCTACACCTTC
TRBV18	TRBD1	few	TRBJ2-5	CASSPGQGGEETQYF	TGTGCCAGCTCACCGGGACAGGGGGGAGAAGAGACCCAGTACTTC
TRBV7-8	.	.	TRBJ1-5	CASSLGQRNSNQPQHF	TGTGCCAGCAGCTTAGGACAGAGAAATAGCAATCAGCCCCAGCATTTT
TRBV7-2	TRBD2	.	TRBJ2-1	CASSRSSGMNEQFF	TGTGCCAGCAGCCGCAGTAGCGGGATGAATGAGCAGTTCTTC
TRBV29-1	.	few	TRBJ2-7	CSVEDPGQTYEQYF	TGCAGCGTTGAAGATCCCGGACAGACCTACGAGCAGTACTTC
TRBV7-6	TRBD2	.	TRBJ2-1	CASSLGLASGVANEQFF	TGTGCCAGCAGCTTAGGTCTGGCTAGCGGAGTAGCCAATGAGCAGTTCTTC
TRBV6-5	TRBD1	.	TRBJ1-6	CASSRDSPNSPLHF	TGTGCCAGCAGTCGGGACAGCCCCAATTCACCCCTCCACTTT
TRBV2	.	few	TRBJ2-1	CASSGDSYNEQFF	TGTGCCAGCAGCGGGGACTCGTACAATGAGCAGTTCTTC
TRBV9	TRBD1	.	TRBJ2-1	CASSARTGNNEQFF	TGTGCCAGCAGCGCAAGGACAGGGAACAATGAGCAGTTCTTC
TRBV7-3	TRBD1	.	TRBJ2-7	CASSFKDRAQGAEQYF	TGTGCCAGCAGCTTTAAGGACAGGGCCCAGGGAGCCGAGCAGTACTTC
TRBV14	.	.	TRBJ1-6	CASSQVNNSPLHF	TGTGCCAGCAGCCAAGTCAACAATTCACCCCTCCACTTT
TRBV20-1	.	once	TRBJ2-1	CSAAKNEQFF	TGCAGTGCCGCCAAAAATGAGCAGTTCTTC
TRBV5-6	TRBD1	.	TRBJ1-1	CASSPGGRGKTEAFF	TGTGCCAGCAGCCCGGGGGGCAGGGGGAAGACTGAAGCTTTCTTT
TRBV28	TRBD2	once	TRBJ2-3	CASSSSGGRTDTQYF	TGTGCCAGCAGTTCTAGCGGGGGGCGCACAGATACGCAGTATTTT
TRBV30	.	once	TRBJ2-7	CACRKVLGYELYF	TGTGCCTGCCGCAAAGTTCTAGGCTACGAGCTGTACTTC
TRBV10-3	TRBD1	.	TRBJ2-3	CAISDMVTGGGDTQYF	TGTGCCATCAGTGATATGGTGACAGGGGGCGGAGATACGCAGTATTTT
TRBV25-1	.	once	TRBJ2-3	CASSDPTGVHTQYF	TGTGCCAGCAGTGACCCCACTGGGGTTCATACGCAGTATTTT
TRBV30	.	.	TRBJ2-2	CAWSRETGELFF	TGTGCCTGGAGTCGGGAAACCGGGGAGCTGTTTTTT
TRBV19	TRBD1	.	TRBJ1-6	CASRTGGSNSPLHF	TGTGCCAGTCGAACAGGGGGCTCCAATTCACCCCTCCACTTT
TRBV29-1	.	.	TRBJ1-1	CSLRDGNTEAFF	TGCAGCCTAAGGGATGGTAACACTGAAGCTTTCTTT
TRBV21-1	.	few	TRBJ1-1	CASSEQTDQCTEAFF	TGTGCCAGCAGCGAACAGACAGACCAGTGCACTGAAGCTTTCTTT